The following is a TCR beta chain sequence with its context. The data belong to a study of blood T cell repertoires in COVID-19. Study-level background: From T cells, B-cell-depleted T cells, or PBMCs came the material, which was cDNA or gDNA.

Per the germline V gene, CDR1 is SGHRS and CDR2 is YFSETQ. V lost 3 bases, J lost 3 bases, and 6 bases stayed unmatched. This CDR3 comprises 15 residues. Per the study methods: Researchers report that nucleated cell counts were estimated from reference gene primer amplification. Only in-frame clones appear in the TCRdb table, and some are missing; sequencing was by immunoSEQ multiplex PCR. V and J calls plus clone size are reproduced from that table; the DNA served to infer D and trimming. The table includes around 63,000 clones, about 87% detected once. The sample taken for sequencing was peripheral blood. This receptor was identified in a man in his sixties with acute or convalescent COVID-19. The chain combines TRBV5-1 with TRBJ1-1; TRBD1 agrees at 9 bases. Here the CDR3 reads CASSWRDRVDTEAFF. The CDR3 region has the DNA TGCGCCAGCAGCTGGAGGGACAGGGTCGACACTGAAGCTTTCTTT.